The 10 T cell receptor beta chains in this list originate from one sample, sequenced in a study of blood T cell repertoires in COVID-19. Sequencing was performed with immunoSEQ multiplex PCR; in TCRdb, only in-frame clones are kept and a portion is missing. The sample has around 20,000 clones; approximately 85% are singletons. Sequencing was done on a sample of peripheral blood. These receptors originate from a human donor with active COVID-19. The donor label of this sample is uncertain.

This chain connects TRBV21-1 to TRBJ2-5; TRBD1, as called in the table, went unchecked against the DNA. TRBV21-1 is deemed a pseudogene. This CDR3 comprises 14 residues. CDR3 region: CASSKIQGRETQYF. The CDR3, as DNA: TGTGCCAGCAGCAAAATCCAGGGCAGAGAGACCCAGTACTTC.

The rearrangement uses TRBV6-4 and TRBJ2-7, with 9 bases that match TRBD2. Germline V CDR1 and CDR2: MRHNA, SNTAGT. CDR3 length: 17 residues. V lost 4 bases, J lost 3 bases, and 13 bases stayed unmatched. This CDR3 is CASSASPAGGDNYEQYF. In nucleotides, the CDR3 is TGTGCCAGCAGTGCCTCTCCCGCGGGGGGGGATAACTACGAGCAGTACTTC.

This chain uses TRBV7-9 with TRBJ2-3, with TRBD1 identical over 7 bases. V shed 7 bases, J shed 2 bases, and the junction held 6 bases outside the gene matches. The CDR3 loop spans 14 amino acids. Germline CDR1 SEHNR, CDR2 FQNEAQ (reference sequence). The CDR3 loop reads CASTRQGSTDTQYF. DNA for the CDR3: TGTGCCAGCACACGACAGGGATCCACAGATACGCAGTATTTT. Together with reference TRBV7-9 and TRBJ2-3, the CDR3 gives the full variable domain: DTGVSQNPRHKITKRGQNVTFRCDPISEHNRLYWYRQTLGQGPEFLTYFQNEAQLEKSRLLSDRFSAERPKGSFSTLEIQRTEQGDSAMYLCASTRQGSTDTQYFGPGTRLTVL.

This clone was observed a few times. This chain connects TRBV21-1 to TRBJ1-1; the tabulated D call, TRBD1, remains unverified against the DNA. TRBV21-1 is a known pseudogene. The CDR3 has 13 amino acids. This CDR3 is CASSRGRDTEAFF. Written as DNA, the CDR3 is TGTGCCAGCAGCAGGGGGCGAGACACTGAAGCTTTCTTT.

The V and J genes are TRBV18 and TRBJ2-4; D perhaps matches TRBD1 (6 bases). The ends were cut back, 3 bases at V and 3 bases at J, with 9 bases in the middle. Germline V lookup: CDR1 KGHSH, CDR2 LQKENI. The CDR3 totals 14 residues. The CDR3 nucleotides read TGTGCCAGCTCACCTCCGGGACACAAAAACATTCAGTACTTC. This translates into CASSPPGHKNIQYF.

The chain combines TRBV19 with TRBJ2-5; the D gene is possibly TRBD2 (5 bases). Germline CDR1 LNHDA, CDR2 SQIVND (reference sequence). The V end was cut by 2 bases, the J end by 5 bases, with 15 bases between. This CDR3 has 15 amino acids. The CDR3: CASSIFGRRGETQYF. The CDR3 DNA follows: TGTGCCAGTAGTATATTCGGACGTCGCGGGGAGACCCAGTACTTC.

A word on this clone: At one end the junction does not follow the germline gene, possibly because of a read error. This chain connects TRBV4-2 to TRBJ2-1, with TRBD2 identical over 11 bases. In germline, CDR1 is LGHNA, CDR2 YNFKEQ. The CDR3 totals 18 residues. Here the CDR3 DNA reads TGTGCCAGCAGCCAAGATACTCTAGCGGGGGGCTCCCACAATGAGCAGTTCTTC. Amino acid sequence: CASSQDTLAGGSHNEQFF.

J is TRBJ1-6 and V is TRBV5-1; weak D call: TRBD1 (6 bases). V was clipped by 5 bases and J by 7 bases, with 10 bases between them. This CDR3 has 13 residues. Germline CDR1 SGHRS, CDR2 YFSETQ. The CDR3 is CASSRTVNSPLHF. Written as DNA, the CDR3 is TGCGCCAGCAGTAGGACAGTAAATTCACCCCTCCACTTT.

This clone appeared once. The chain is built from TRBV12-3 or TRBV12-4 and TRBJ2-5; 8 bases align to TRBD1. V dropped 7 bases and J dropped 4; count of bases not matched to a gene: 5. CDR3 length: 13 amino acids. CDR3 nucleotides: TGTGCCAGCAACTCCGACAGGGGAGAGACCCAGTACTTC. This sequence encodes CASNSDRGETQYF.

V usage is TRBV29-1 and J usage is TRBJ2-7; the match to TRBD2 covers 7 bases. CDR3 length: 15 residues. V shed 0 bases and J 5 bases; nucleotides not matched to a gene: 10. Germline V lookup: CDR1 SQVTM, CDR2 ANQGSEA. CDR3 amino acids: CSVEDAPSGLNEQYF. CDR3 DNA: TGCAGCGTTGAAGATGCTCCTAGCGGACTCAACGAGCAGTACTTC.